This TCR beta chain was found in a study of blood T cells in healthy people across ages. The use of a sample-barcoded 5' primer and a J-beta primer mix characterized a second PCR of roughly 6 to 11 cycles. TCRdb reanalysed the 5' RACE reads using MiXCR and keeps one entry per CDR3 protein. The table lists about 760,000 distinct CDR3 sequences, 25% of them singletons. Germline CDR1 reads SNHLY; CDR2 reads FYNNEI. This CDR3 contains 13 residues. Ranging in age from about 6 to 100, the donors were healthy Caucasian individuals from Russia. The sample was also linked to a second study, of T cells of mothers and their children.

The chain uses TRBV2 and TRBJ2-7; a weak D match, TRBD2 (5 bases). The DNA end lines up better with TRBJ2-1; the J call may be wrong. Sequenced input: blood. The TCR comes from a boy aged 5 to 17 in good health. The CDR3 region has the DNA TGTGCCAGCAATGGACTGTTACGGAATGAGCAGTTCTTC. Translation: CASNGLLRNEQFF.